Shown below are 22 T cell receptor beta chains from a single sample sequenced in a study of cytomegalovirus exposure and HLA in healthy donors. Amplification used 60 Vbeta primers and 13 Jbeta primers. Profiled with immunoSEQ multiplex PCR; TCRdb holds only in-frame clones, not every one. The table has some 140,000 clones, 60% to 85% seen once. The sample comprised PBMCs. These TCRs come from a male donor in good health and CMV-seropositive.

The chain recombines TRBV10-3 with TRBJ2-1; 7 positions match TRBD1. V lost 0 bases to trimming and J lost 5 bases; unmatched junction nucleotides: 4. The CDR3 totals 15 residues. Germline CDR1 and CDR2: ENHRY and SYGVKD. Written as DNA, the CDR3 is TGTGCCATCAGTGAGTCGAGACAGGGCCACAATGAGCAGTTCTTC. Encoded protein: CAISESRQGHNEQFF.

The chain carries TRBV9 and TRBJ1-6; D is ambiguous. V shed 3 bases and J shed 0 bases, with 7 bases lying between them. Germline lookup yields CDR1 SGDLS and CDR2 YYNGEE. The CDR3 contains 15 residues. CDR3 protein: CASSAGSSYNSPLHF. In DNA, the CDR3 is TGTGCCAGCAGCGCCGGGAGCTCCTATAATTCACCCCTCCACTTT.

The V call is TRBV11-2, the J call TRBJ2-7; TRBD1 matches at 9 bases. The J segment lost 7 bases and the V segment lost 2 bases, leaving 6 bases of the junction unmatched. Germline CDR1 and CDR2: SGHAT and FQNNGV. The CDR3 loop spans 14 amino acids. Here the CDR3 reads CASSLNRGQEEQYF. CDR3 sequence (DNA): TGTGCCAGCAGCTTAAACAGGGGGCAAGAGGAGCAGTACTTC. Together with reference TRBV11-2 and TRBJ2-7, the CDR3 gives the full variable domain: EAGVAQSPRYKIIEKRQSVAFWCNPISGHATLYWYQQILGQGPKLLIQFQNNGVVDDSQLPKDRFSAERLKGVDSTLKIQPAKLEDSAVYLCASSLNRGQEEQYFGPGTRLTVT.

The chain links TRBV6-5 to TRBJ2-7; TRBD1 matches 8 bases. The J segment lost 2 bases and the V segment lost 4 bases, leaving 4 bases of the junction unmatched. Germline values: CDR1 MNHEY, CDR2 SVGAGI. The CDR3 sequence is 14 residues long. The CDR3 DNA reads as TGTGCCAGCAGTTTCAGGGGGCCCCCCTACGAGCAGTACTTC. Its protein is CASSFRGPPYEQYF.

The chain carries TRBV2 and TRBJ2-5, with 7 bases matching TRBD2. CDR1 and CDR2 from the germline V gene are SNHLY and FYNNEI. This CDR3 is 12 amino acids long. The V gene end was trimmed by 8 bases and the J gene end by 4 bases; junction bases not matched to a gene: 4. In nucleotides, the CDR3 is TGTGCCAGCGGGGGGGGAGGAGAGACCCAGTACTTC. Translation gives CASGGGGETQYF.

The rearrangement uses TRBV15 and TRBJ2-2; 7 positions agree with TRBD2. This CDR3 spans 15 amino acids. Per germline, CDR1 LNHNV and CDR2 YYDKDF (reference sequence). Trimming at V came to 5 bases and at J to 2 bases, leaving 5 bases not matched to a gene. CDR3 region: CATSPGLDNTGELFF. CDR3 in DNA: TGTGCCACCAGCCCCGGACTAGATAACACCGGGGAGCTGTTTTTT.

Comment on this clone: At the DNA level, this CDR3 is encoded by other sequences in the same sample as well. V and J are TRBV5-1 and TRBJ2-2; D may be TRBD1 (6 bases). Trimming pared 0 bases from V and 2 bases from J, leaving 8 bases between. CDR3 length equals 15 residues. Germline V gene lookup returns CDR1 SGHRS and CDR2 YFSETQ. CDR3 nucleotide sequence: TGCGCCAGCAGCTTGGACAGGGCTAACACCGGGGAGCTGTTTTTT. Translation gives CASSLDRANTGELFF.

This clone was counted a single time. This chain connects TRBV7-9 to TRBJ1-5, with 9 nucleotides matching TRBD1. The CDR3 has 17 amino acids. Germline CDR1 and CDR2: SEHNR and FQNEAQ (reference sequence). The ends lost 1 base at V and 4 bases at J; junction bases unmatched: 8. Here the CDR3 reads CASSLVQTDRGNQPQHF. The CDR3 nucleotides are TGTGCCAGCAGCTTAGTCCAAACAGACAGGGGGAATCAGCCCCAGCATTTT.

The chain carries TRBV6-5 and TRBJ2-5; 8 bases fit TRBD2. This CDR3 is 14 amino acids long. J was trimmed by 1 base and V by 4 bases; bases with no gene match: 2. Germline-derived CDR1 and CDR2 are MNHEY and SVGAGI. The CDR3 spells CASSFGLAQETQYF. The CDR3 coding sequence is TGTGCCAGCAGTTTCGGACTAGCCCAAGAGACCCAGTACTTC.

The chain uses TRBV29-1 and TRBJ2-1; tentatively, D is TRBD2 (6 bases). Per germline, CDR1 SQVTM and CDR2 ANQGSEA. This CDR3 spans 13 amino acids. Trimming shortened V by 3 bases and J by 3 bases, and 9 bases separated the two germline ends. CDR3 in DNA: TGCAGCGTTGAGACTAGTATCTACAATGAGCAGTTCTTC. Amino acid sequence: CSVETSIYNEQFF.

This clone has only one observation. The chain carries TRBV6-5 and TRBJ1-2; 7 bases agree with TRBD1. There are 13 residues in the CDR3. V gave up 5 bases and J gave up 6 bases; unmatched junction bases: 6. Germline values: CDR1 MNHEY, CDR2 SVGAGI. This CDR3 is CASSETGEDGYTF. The DNA for the CDR3 is TGTGCCAGCAGTGAAACAGGGGAGGATGGCTACACCTTC.

The V call is TRBV7-2, the J call TRBJ1-1; D not certain. CDR3 length: 16 residues. Germline V CDR1 and CDR2: SGHTA, FQGNSA. V shed 5 bases and J shed 0 bases, with 16 bases lying between them. In DNA, the CDR3 is TGTGCCAGCAGCCCCTCGGGTCGGCGAATGAACACTGAAGCTTTCTTT. It encodes CASSPSGRRMNTEAFF.

The V call is TRBV28, the J call TRBJ1-5; 7 bases map to TRBD1. From germline, CDR1 is MDHEN and CDR2 SYDVKM. The J segment lost 3 bases and the V segment lost 4 bases, leaving 3 bases of the junction unmatched. The CDR3 runs to 14 residues. The CDR3 DNA reads TGTGCCAGCAGTTCGGGACAGATCAATCAGCCCCAGCATTTT. It encodes CASSSGQINQPQHF.

V and J are TRBV6-5 and TRBJ1-5, with D hard to call. V lost 4 bases and J 7 bases, leaving 11 bases between the germline ends. This CDR3 has 13 amino acids. The germline V gene encodes CDR1 MNHEY and CDR2 SVGAGI. In nucleotides, the CDR3 is TGTGCCAGCAGTTCCACGGGAAAACAGCCCCAGCATTTT. Its protein product is CASSSTGKQPQHF.

This clone was counted between two and nine times. The chain is built from TRBV6-1 and TRBJ1-5, with D hard to call. The CDR3 is 13 amino acids. The V gene's germline CDR1 is MNHNS and CDR2 SASEGT. V was trimmed by 9 bases and J by 2 bases, leaving 11 bases between them. CDR3 loop: CASSVSGNQPQHF. The CDR3 coding sequence is TGTGCCAGTTCTGTTAGTGGCAATCAGCCCCAGCATTTT.

V is TRBV2 and J is TRBJ2-2, with a weak D call TRBD2 (6 bases). Germline V lookup: CDR1 SNHLY, CDR2 FYNNEI. Trimming left V 6 bases short and J 3 bases short, with 17 bases between. This CDR3 comprises 16 residues. In DNA, the CDR3 is TGTGCCAGCAGCCCCCTCGGCAGGGAGGACACCGGGGAGCTGTTTTTT. It yields the protein CASSPLGREDTGELFF.

This chain joins TRBV28 and TRBJ2-3; 7 positions match TRBD1. Germline CDR1 is MDHEN and CDR2 is SYDVKM. This CDR3 is built from 14 residues. The ends lost 9 bases at V and 10 bases at J; junction bases unmatched: 16. The CDR3: CASRTGAAYSSQYF. CDR3 nucleotide sequence: TGTGCCAGTCGAACAGGGGCGGCTTACTCCTCGCAGTATTTT.

In the case of this clone: An end of the junction differs from the germline gene, which may be a read error. This chain connects TRBV28 to TRBJ2-5; TRBD2 agrees at 11 bases. The CDR3 is 16 residues long. Germline V lookup: CDR1 MDHEN, CDR2 SYDVKM. This CDR3 reads CASSHRTSGYQETQYF. In DNA, the CDR3 is TGTGCCAGCAGTCACAGGACTAGCGGGTACCAGGAGACCCAGTACTTC.

V gene TRBV29-1 combines with J gene TRBJ2-1, with a weak D call TRBD2 (6 bases). Trimming left V 0 bases short and J 8 bases short, with 17 bases between. The CDR3 runs to 15 residues. Per germline, CDR1 SQVTM and CDR2 ANQGSEA. The CDR3 sequence: CSVEDDTPTGDEQFF. The CDR3 bases are TGCAGCGTTGAAGACGACACACCGACGGGGGATGAGCAGTTCTTC.

V is TRBV5-6 and J is TRBJ2-3; 9 bases are a match to TRBD2. After removal of 2 bases from V and 6 bases from J, the junction contained 10 bases not matched to a gene. From germline, CDR1 is SGHDT and CDR2 YYEEEE. The CDR3 spans 16 residues. The CDR3 loop reads CASSFIQREVPDTQYF. CDR3 DNA: TGTGCCAGCAGCTTTATCCAGCGGGAGGTTCCCGATACGCAGTATTTT. Combining the CDR3 with reference TRBV5-6 and TRBJ2-3 gives the whole variable domain DAGVTQSPTHLIKTRGQQVTLRCSPKSGHDTVSWYQQALGQGPQFIFQYYEEEERQRGNFPDRFSGHQFPNYSSELNVNALLLGDSALYLCASSFIQREVPDTQYFGPGTRLTVL.

The rearrangement uses TRBV5-6 and TRBJ2-5; D tentatively fits TRBD1 or TRBD2 (6 bases each). CDR1 and CDR2 from the germline V gene are SGHDT and YYEEEE. Trimming cost V 4 bases and J 4 bases, with 17 bases left between them. The CDR3 totals 15 residues. Written as DNA, the CDR3 is TGTGCCAGCAGCCTGGGGGGCGCTTGGTTAGAGACCCAGTACTTC. This gives the protein CASSLGGAWLETQYF.

This clone was observed a handful of times. J is TRBJ2-6 and V is TRBV13, with a possible D match to TRBD1 (5 bases). From germline, CDR1 is PRHDT and CDR2 FYEKMQ (reference sequence). The ends were cut back, 5 bases at V and 12 bases at J, with 14 bases in the middle. CDR3 length equals 13 residues. The CDR3 sequence is CASSVSGYSVLTF. In DNA form, the CDR3 reads TGTGCCAGCAGCGTATCAGGGTACAGCGTCCTGACTTTC.